These T cell receptor beta chains were read from a single sample in a study of blood T cell repertoires in COVID-19. This table comes from immunoSEQ multiplex PCR, and its TCRdb copy is limited to in-frame clones, with some not included. The table records approximately 160,000 clones, 70% to 90% of them present only once. Sequenced input: peripheral blood. The receptor source for this set is a man in his sixties with COVID-19, enrolled during active disease. CDR3s include the opening cysteine and the closing phenylalanine or tryptophan. The D gene is left open where the match is weak. A clone size is listed for some rows: how often the clone was seen (once, few, many), or a class if it is expanded.

clone_size j_call cdr3_length d_call v_call cdr3_nt cdr3_aa
. TRBJ2-4 12 . TRBV5-1 TGCGCCAGCAGAGAGGAGGGAACGATTCAGTACTTC CASREEGTIQYF
. TRBJ1-3 17 TRBD1 TRBV7-6 TGTGCCAGCAGCTCGGAGCCGGGACAGGGGGCTGGAAACACCATATATTTT CASSSEPGQGAGNTIYF
. TRBJ2-7 14 . TRBV2 TGTGCCAGCAGTGATAGGACAGCGACCTACGAGCAGTACTTC CASSDRTATYEQYF
once TRBJ2-3 10 . TRBV6-5 TGTGCTGTGCGGTACGATACGCAGTATTTT CAVRYDTQYF
. TRBJ2-1 14 TRBD2 TRBV11-2 TGTGCCAGCCAACCGGGACTAGCTCGGTATGAGCAGTTCTTC CASQPGLARYEQFF
. TRBJ1-1 13 . TRBV12-3/TRBV12-4 TGTGCCAGCAGTTCAGACAGGTACACTGAAGCTTTCTTT CASSSDRYTEAFF
. TRBJ1-4 18 . TRBV5-1 TGCGCCAGCAGCTTGGCCAAAGGGACCGGGACTTTCAATGAAAAACTGTTTTTT CASSLAKGTGTFNEKLFF
. TRBJ1-3 15 . TRBV5-5 TGTGCCAGCAGTCTCGACGACTCCTCTGGAAACACCATATATTTT CASSLDDSSGNTIYF
. TRBJ1-2 15 . TRBV7-9 TGTGCCAGCAGACGGGAGGCCCCGAGGGACTATGGCTACACCTTC CASRREAPRDYGYTF
. TRBJ2-3 16 . TRBV9 TGTGCCAGCAGCGCCCATAGCGAGATCGGCACAGATACGCAGTATTTT CASSAHSEIGTDTQYF
. TRBJ2-2 20 TRBD1 TRBV24-1 TGTGCCACCAGTGATCGGGACAGGGGGTTATCAGGGGGGAACACCGGGGAGCTGTTTTTT CATSDRDRGLSGGNTGELFF
. TRBJ1-1 15 TRBD1 TRBV24-1 TGTGCCACCAGCTCTGCAGGGGGCCGGGTGACTGAAGCTTTCTTT CATSSAGGRVTEAFF
. TRBJ1-2 15 . TRBV29-1 TGCAGCGTCCTGGTGAGCCAGGGTCCTTACTATGGCTACACCTTC CSVLVSQGPYYGYTF
once TRBJ2-7 16 . TRBV3-1/TRBV3-2 TGTGCCAGCAGCCCCCCTTTGGGGACTTTTCCCTACGAGCAGTACTTC CASSPPLGTFPYEQYF
. TRBJ1-6 15 . TRBV7-2 TGTGCCAGCAGCTTAAATGGGCCCTATAATTCACCCCTCCACTTT CASSLNGPYNSPLHF
. TRBJ1-2 16 . TRBV7-2 TGTGCCAGCAGCTTAGGGCCGGGTGTAGCTAACTATGGCTACACCTTC CASSLGPGVANYGYTF
. TRBJ2-3 13 . TRBV6-5 TGTGCCAGCAGCGAGACTATAGGAAATACGCAGTATTTT CASSETIGNTQYF
once TRBJ2-7 13 . TRBV12-3/TRBV12-4 TGTGCCAGCAGCAGAAAGACAGGCTACGAGCAGTACTTC CASSRKTGYEQYF
. TRBJ2-5 13 . TRBV12-3/TRBV12-4 TGTGCCAGCAGCACGGACAGTCAAGAGACCCAGTACTTC CASSTDSQETQYF
. TRBJ2-3 15 TRBD1 TRBV29-1 TGCAGCGTTGTACTAGGGACAGCTAGCACAGATACGCAGTATTTT CSVVLGTASTDTQYF
once TRBJ2-1 10 . TRBV20-1 TGCAGTGCTAAACTCTATGAGCAGTTCTTC CSAKLYEQFF
once TRBJ2-3 15 TRBD1 TRBV19 TGTGCCAGTAGTCTCGGACAGGTCAGCACAGATACGCAGTATTTT CASSLGQVSTDTQYF
. TRBJ1-3 13 TRBD1 TRBV27 TGTGCCAGCGGACCACGAGGGGGCCACACCATATATTTT CASGPRGGHTIYF
few TRBJ2-1 17 TRBD2 TRBV5-4 TGTGCCAGCTTTACCTCTAGCGGGACAAGCTCCTACAATGAGCAGTTCTTC CASFTSSGTSSYNEQFF
. TRBJ2-7 13 TRBD1 TRBV19 TGTGCCAGTAGTCCTTCAGGGGGCTACGAGCAGTACTTC CASSPSGGYEQYF
. TRBJ1-1 11 . TRBV12-3/TRBV12-4 TGTGCCAGCACCCAATCAGGGAGGGCTTTCTTT CASTQSGRAFF
once TRBJ1-2 14 . TRBV29-1 TGCAGCGTTCGGTTGGACAGAGTCAACTATGGCTACACCTTC CSVRLDRVNYGYTF
few TRBJ1-1 13 . TRBV5-6 TGTGCCAGCAGCTGGGGCCGGGACAATGGAGCTTTCTTT CASSWGRDNGAFF
. TRBJ2-3 17 TRBD1 TRBV5-3 TGTGCCAGAAGCCGTAGAAACACAGGGGCGGCTGGAGATACGCAGTATTTT CARSRRNTGAAGDTQYF
once TRBJ1-2 14 TRBD1 TRBV6-5 TGTGCCAGCAGTCGAGGACAGGGAGAGAAAGGCTACACCTTC CASSRGQGEKGYTF
. TRBJ2-5 19 . TRBV7-6 TGTGCCAGCAGCCCATTTCAAGGGGGGGGAGTCACCCTCAGGGAGACCCAGTACTTC CASSPFQGGGVTLRETQYF
. TRBJ1-5 17 . TRBV6-2/TRBV6-3 TGTGCCAGCAGTACCCCGGAGGGCTTGGGAGTAAATCAGCCCCAGCATTTT CASSTPEGLGVNQPQHF
. TRBJ1-1 14 . TRBV7-2 TGTGCCAGCAAAGAGCACGCTATGAACACTGAAGCTTTCTTT CASKEHAMNTEAFF
. TRBJ1-1 12 TRBD1 TRBV6-5 TGTGCCAGCAGCCAGGGACAGGGCGAAGCTTTCTTT CASSQGQGEAFF
once TRBJ2-7 13 . TRBV29-1 TGCAGCGTTGGAAACAGGTTGATGCACGAGCAGTACTTC CSVGNRLMHEQYF